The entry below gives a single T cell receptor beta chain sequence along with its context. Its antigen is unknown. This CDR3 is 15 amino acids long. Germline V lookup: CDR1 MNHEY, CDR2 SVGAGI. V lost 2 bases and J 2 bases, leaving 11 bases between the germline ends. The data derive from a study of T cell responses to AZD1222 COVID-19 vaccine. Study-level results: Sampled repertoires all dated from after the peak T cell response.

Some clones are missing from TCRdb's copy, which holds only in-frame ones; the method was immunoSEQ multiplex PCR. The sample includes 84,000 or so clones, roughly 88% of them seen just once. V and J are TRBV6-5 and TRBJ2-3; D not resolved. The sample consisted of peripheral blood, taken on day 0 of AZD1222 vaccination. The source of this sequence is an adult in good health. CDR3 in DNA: TGTGCCAGCAGTTACACATGGACCTCCACAGATACGCAGTATTTT. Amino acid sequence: CASSYTWTSTDTQYF.